These 13 T cell receptor beta chains originate from one sample sequenced in a study of OX40 agonist ivuxolimab in advanced cancers. Method: immunoSEQ multiplex PCR; TCRdb's copy keeps in-frame clones and lacks some. The sample yields roughly 62,000 clones, 90% to 95% seen once. The sample in question was CD4+ or CD8+ T cells sorted from blood, obtained in a trial of the OX40 agonist ivuxolimab. The source is an adult with an advanced solid tumor such as melanoma, head and neck, liver or kidney cancer.

The rearrangement uses TRBV19 and TRBJ1-1; no clear D. V was clipped by 2 bases and J by 1 base, with 17 bases between them. Germline loops: CDR1 LNHDA, CDR2 SQIVND (reference sequence). The CDR3 length is 17 residues. As DNA, the CDR3 is TGTGCCAGTAGTATATTCATTGACGGCACTTCGAACACTGAAGCTTTCTTT. Translated, it gives CASSIFIDGTSNTEAFF. Full variable domain (missing parts from reference TRBV19 and TRBJ1-1): DGGITQSPKYLFRKEGQNVTLSCEQNLNHDAMYWYRQDPGQGLRLIYYSQIVNDFQKGDIAEGYSVSREKKESFPLTVTSAQKNPTAFYLCASSIFIDGTSNTEAFFGQGTRLTVV.

This chain links TRBV19 with TRBJ2-5, with 7 bases that match TRBD1. Germline CDR1 reads LNHDA; CDR2 reads SQIVND (reference sequence). This CDR3 region has 13 residues. After removal of 4 bases from V and 2 bases from J, the junction contained 1 base not matched to a gene. The CDR3 sequence is CASSKTGQETQYF. Here the CDR3 DNA reads TGTGCCAGTAGTAAGACAGGGCAAGAGACCCAGTACTTC. The full variable domain, with the rest looked up from reference TRBV19 and TRBJ2-5, is DGGITQSPKYLFRKEGQNVTLSCEQNLNHDAMYWYRQDPGQGLRLIYYSQIVNDFQKGDIAEGYSVSREKKESFPLTVTSAQKNPTAFYLCASSKTGQETQYFGPGTRLLVL.

This rearrangement joins TRBV5-1 to TRBJ2-1; 7 bases fit TRBD2. After removal of 0 bases from V and 3 bases from J, the junction contained 3 bases not matched to a gene. The CDR3 has 15 residues. Germline CDR1 reads SGHRS; CDR2 reads YFSETQ. The DNA of the CDR3 is TGCGCCAGCAGCTTGGCGGGGACTATCTACAATGAGCAGTTCTTC. This encodes CASSLAGTIYNEQFF.

The chain employs TRBV5-6 and TRBJ2-7, with D maybe TRBD2 (6 bases). V was cut by 0 bases and J by 3 bases, with 10 bases left in between. Germline-derived CDR1 and CDR2 are SGHDT and YYEEEE. The CDR3 is 14 amino acids. Written as DNA, the CDR3 is TGTGCCAGCAGCTTGGTGGGGGAGGACTACGAGCAGTACTTC. Encoded protein: CASSLVGEDYEQYF.

V gene TRBV2 combines with J gene TRBJ2-1; D might be TRBD1 or TRBD2, each matching 7 bases. Trimming removed 6 bases at V and 7 bases at J, with 16 bases between. Germline CDR1 SNHLY, CDR2 FYNNEI. The CDR3 length is 14 residues. The CDR3: CASRQGVGGNEQFF. The CDR3 DNA is TGTGCCAGCAGGCAGGGGGTGGGGGGGAATGAGCAGTTCTTC.

This chain uses TRBV19 with TRBJ2-1; D possibly corresponds to TRBD2 (6 bases). The CDR3 length is 15 residues. Germline CDR1 is LNHDA and CDR2 is SQIVND (reference sequence). V lost 0 bases, J lost 7 bases, and 13 bases lay in between. The CDR3 loop reads CASSIDLGLPNEQFF. The CDR3 coding sequence is TGTGCCAGTAGTATAGATCTTGGACTACCTAATGAGCAGTTCTTC.

The chain is built from TRBV7-6 and TRBJ2-7; TRBD2 matches 7 bases. The CDR3 runs 13 residues. Per the germline V gene, CDR1 is SGHVS and CDR2 is FNYEAQ. J was trimmed by 4 bases and V by 5 bases; bases with no gene match: 5. CDR3 sequence (DNA): TGTGCCAGCAGCAGCGGGACGTGGTACGAGCAGTACTTC. Its translation is CASSSGTWYEQYF.

This clone occurred once. The V gene is TRBV27, the J gene TRBJ2-1; no clear D. V lost 5 bases, J lost 0 bases, and 8 bases lay in between. Germline V gene sequence: CDR1 MNHEY, CDR2 SMNVEV (reference sequence). The CDR3 contains 14 residues. For the CDR3, the DNA is TGTGCCAGCAGTATGACCAGCTCCTACAATGAGCAGTTCTTC. The encoded protein is CASSMTSSYNEQFF.

The V gene is TRBV10-3, the J gene TRBJ2-1, with 10 nucleotides matching TRBD1. The CDR3 runs 15 residues. The junction had 9 bases not matched to a gene; V was cut back by 4 bases and J by 9 bases. Germline-derived CDR1 and CDR2 are ENHRY and SYGVKD. CDR3 sequence: CAISGQGAPAGEQFF. CDR3 in DNA: TGTGCCATCAGTGGACAGGGGGCGCCTGCGGGTGAGCAGTTCTTC.

The chain couples TRBV5-1 to TRBJ2-1, with TRBD1 as a possible D gene (6 bases). This CDR3 is built from 16 residues. Trimming removed 0 bases from V and 5 bases from J, with 15 bases in between. CDR1 and CDR2 from the germline V gene are SGHRS and YFSETQ. CDR3 sequence (DNA): TGCGCCAGCAGCTTGGGTGTGGGGACAAATGACAATGAGCAGTTCTTC. Its translation: CASSLGVGTNDNEQFF.

The V gene is TRBV14, the J gene TRBJ2-1; TRBD2 matches at 8 bases. Germline values: CDR1 SGHDN, CDR2 FVKESK. Trimming took 0 bases from V and 0 from J; bases not matched to a gene: 7. The CDR3 extends over 18 amino acids. The CDR3 sequence: CASSQDWLAGTSYNEQFF. The CDR3 DNA follows: TGTGCCAGCAGCCAAGATTGGCTAGCGGGCACCTCCTACAATGAGCAGTTCTTC.

Note on this clone: The likely explanation is a read error, given a far larger clone one base away. This chain joins TRBV7-9 and TRBJ2-7; no clear D gene. The CDR3 runs 15 residues. V was clipped by 5 bases and J by 3 bases, with 17 bases between them. In germline, CDR1 is SEHNR, CDR2 FQNEAQ (reference sequence). CDR3 DNA: TGTGCCAGCAGCCTAGGCGCCGGAGAATTCTACGAGCAGTACTTC. Its protein product is CASSLGAGEFYEQYF.

The chain recombines TRBV10-1 with TRBJ2-7; 8 bases map to TRBD2. V gave up 4 bases and J gave up 0 bases; unmatched junction bases: 17. The CDR3 is made up of 19 amino acids. The V gene's germline CDR1 is WNHNN and CDR2 SYGVQD (reference sequence). The CDR3 bases are TGCGCCAGCAGTGGGGGAAAAAGCCCTACTAGCGGCCGCTCCTACGAGCAGTACTTC. Protein: CASSGGKSPTSGRSYEQYF.